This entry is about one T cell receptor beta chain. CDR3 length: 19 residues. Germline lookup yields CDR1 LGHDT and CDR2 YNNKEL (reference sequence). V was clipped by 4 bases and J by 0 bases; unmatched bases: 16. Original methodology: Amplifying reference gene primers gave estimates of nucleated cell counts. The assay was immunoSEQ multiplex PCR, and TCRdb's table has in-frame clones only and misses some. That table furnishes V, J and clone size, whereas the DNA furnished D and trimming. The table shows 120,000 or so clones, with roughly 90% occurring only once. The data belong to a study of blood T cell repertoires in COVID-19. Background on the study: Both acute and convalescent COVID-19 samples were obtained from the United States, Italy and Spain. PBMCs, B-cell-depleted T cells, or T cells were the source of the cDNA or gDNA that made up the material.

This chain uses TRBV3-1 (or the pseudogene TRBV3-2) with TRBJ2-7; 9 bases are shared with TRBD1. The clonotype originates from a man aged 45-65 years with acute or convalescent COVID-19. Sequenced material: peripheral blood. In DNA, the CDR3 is TGTGCCAGCAGCCCAACAGGGGGCGGTGGCACACCAACCTCCTACGAGCAGTACTTC. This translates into CASSPTGGGGTPTSYEQYF.